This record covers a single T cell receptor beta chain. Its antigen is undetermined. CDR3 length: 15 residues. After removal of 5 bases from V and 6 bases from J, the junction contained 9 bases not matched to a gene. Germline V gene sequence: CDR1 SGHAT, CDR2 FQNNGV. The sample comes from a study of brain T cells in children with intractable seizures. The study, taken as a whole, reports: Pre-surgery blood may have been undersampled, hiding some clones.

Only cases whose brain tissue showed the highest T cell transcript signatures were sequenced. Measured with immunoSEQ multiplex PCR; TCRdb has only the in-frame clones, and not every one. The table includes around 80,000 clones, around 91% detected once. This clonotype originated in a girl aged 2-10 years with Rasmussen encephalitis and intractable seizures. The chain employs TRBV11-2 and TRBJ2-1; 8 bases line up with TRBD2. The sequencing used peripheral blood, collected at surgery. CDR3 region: CASSVHWLAGNEQFF. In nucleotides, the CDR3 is TGTGCCAGCAGCGTCCATTGGCTAGCGGGCAATGAGCAGTTCTTC. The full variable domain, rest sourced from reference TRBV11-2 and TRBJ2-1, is EAGVAQSPRYKIIEKRQSVAFWCNPISGHATLYWYQQILGQGPKLLIQFQNNGVVDDSQLPKDRFSAERLKGVDSTLKIQPAKLEDSAVYLCASSVHWLAGNEQFFGPGTRLTVL.